This TCR beta chain originates from a study of tumor and adjacent non-tumor tissue in lung cancer. The CDR3 has 18 amino acids. CDR1 SGHNT and CDR2 YYREEE come from the germline V gene (reference sequence). Regarding the study as a whole: Shorter survival was associated with higher TCR diversity in tumors. TCR diversity was significantly greater in tumor than normal lung tissue.

As for this clonotype: The antigen is not known. At one boundary the junction diverges from the germline segment, which might be a read error.

RNA was extracted from bulk tissue without any cell sorting. Distant lung tissue was collected more than 3 cm away from the tumor edge. The library came from three nested PCR rounds adapted from ARM-PCR protocols. From the multiplex PCR reads, TCRdb called clonotypes with MiXCR, one entry per CDR3 protein. This sample has 50,000 or so distinct CDR3 sequences; roughly 69% occur once, and the top ten carry 20% to 30%. The chain carries TRBV5-4 and TRBJ2-2; D unresolved. This clonotype originated in a woman aged 55-70 years with non-small cell lung cancer. The sample was distant non-tumor lung tissue. CDR3: CATSLVRSKGPNTGELFF. In DNA, the CDR3 is TGTGCCACCAGCTTGGTCAGATCAAAGGGCCCGAACACCGGGGAGCTGTTTTTT.